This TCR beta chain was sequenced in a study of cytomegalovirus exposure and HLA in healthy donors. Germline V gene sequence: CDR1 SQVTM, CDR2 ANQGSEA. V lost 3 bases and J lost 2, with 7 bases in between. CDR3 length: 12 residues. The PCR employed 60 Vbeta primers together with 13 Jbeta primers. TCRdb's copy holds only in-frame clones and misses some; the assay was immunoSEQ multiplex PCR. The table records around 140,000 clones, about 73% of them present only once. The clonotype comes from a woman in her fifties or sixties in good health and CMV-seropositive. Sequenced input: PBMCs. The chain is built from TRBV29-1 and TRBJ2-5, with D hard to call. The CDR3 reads CSVDGRQETQYF. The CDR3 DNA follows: TGCAGCGTTGATGGCAGACAAGAGACCCAGTACTTC.